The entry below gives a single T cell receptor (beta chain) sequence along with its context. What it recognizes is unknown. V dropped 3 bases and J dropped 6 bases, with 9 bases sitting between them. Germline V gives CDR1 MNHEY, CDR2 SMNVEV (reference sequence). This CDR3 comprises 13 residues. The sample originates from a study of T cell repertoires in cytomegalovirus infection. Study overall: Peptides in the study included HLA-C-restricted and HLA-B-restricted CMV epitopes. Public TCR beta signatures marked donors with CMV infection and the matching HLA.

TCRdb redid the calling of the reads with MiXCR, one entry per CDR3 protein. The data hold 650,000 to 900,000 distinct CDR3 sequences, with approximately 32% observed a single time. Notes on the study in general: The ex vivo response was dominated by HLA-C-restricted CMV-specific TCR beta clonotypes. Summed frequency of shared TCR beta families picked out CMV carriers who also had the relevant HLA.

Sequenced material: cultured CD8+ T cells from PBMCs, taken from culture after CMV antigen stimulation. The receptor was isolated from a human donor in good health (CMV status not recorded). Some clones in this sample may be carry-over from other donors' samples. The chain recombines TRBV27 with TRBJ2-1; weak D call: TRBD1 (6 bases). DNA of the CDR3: TGTGCCAGCAGTTTTTCACAGGGCAATGAGCAGTTCTTC. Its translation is CASSFSQGNEQFF.